This T cell receptor beta chain was recorded in a study of T-cell reconstitution after alpha-beta-depleted transplantation in children. This clonotype has a handful of counts. The CDR3 covers 16 residues. Per the germline V gene, CDR1 is MNHEY and CDR2 is SVGAGI. The J segment lost 9 bases and the V segment lost 0 bases, leaving 9 bases of the junction unmatched. Unique molecular identifiers were built into the TCRbeta library. Using its own MiXCR run on the PCR reads, TCRdb lists one record per CDR3 protein. The sample holds 580,000 or so distinct CDR3 sequences, 23% seen once. Sequencing used PBMCs, mostly from graft donor cells, obtained 360 days after TCRalphabeta/CD19-depleted stem cell transplant. This TCR came from a boy in the first two years of life who had a stem cell transplant for acute myeloid leukemia, so the T cells may come from the graft donor. The V call is TRBV6-5, the J call TRBJ2-5; the match to TRBD2 covers 11 bases. The CDR3 is CASSYSKGLAAASQYF. The CDR3 DNA reads as TGTGCCAGCAGTTACTCTAAGGGACTAGCGGCGGCGTCCCAGTACTTC.